The next 10 T cell receptor beta chains were all read from a single sample in a study of Tregs in tolerant kidney transplant recipients. Produced via immunoSEQ multiplex PCR; TCRdb's table is partial and in-frame only. Of around 98,000 clones in the sample, 80% to 95% were seen once. This material consisted of CD4+ T cells from blood, taken before the transplant. All receptors come from a human donor who received a combined kidney and bone marrow transplant.

With respect to this clone: The junction departs from germline at one end; a sequencing error may be responsible. This sample includes further DNA sequences coding for the same CDR3. CDR3 sequence reads: CAWSVRDRGNSPLHF. CDR3 bases: TGTGCCTGGAGTGTTCGGGACAGGGGGAATTCCCCCCTCCACTTT. The chain joins TRBV30 to TRBJ1-6; the match to TRBD1 covers 11 bases. The CDR3 totals 15 residues. Germline V gene sequence: CDR1 GTSNPN, CDR2 SVGIG (reference sequence).

The V call is TRBV4-3, the J call TRBJ1-2, with D perhaps matching TRBD1 (6 bases). Trimming took 5 bases from V and 6 from J, leaving 16 bases between them. There are 14 residues in the CDR3. Per germline, CDR1 LGHNA and CDR2 YSLEER. CDR3 nucleotide sequence: TGCGCCAGCAGCAAACTACAGGGCTTCGATGGCTACACCTTC. This sequence encodes CASSKLQGFDGYTF.

This chain uses TRBV7-2 with TRBJ2-7; no clear D. The CDR3 runs 12 residues. Germline CDR1 is SGHTA and CDR2 is FQGNSA. Between the trimmed V and J ends, which lost 4 bases and 0 bases, there was a span of 4 bases. CDR3 nucleotides: TGTGCCAGCAGCTCCTTCTCCTACGAGCAGTACTTC. The encoded protein is CASSSFSYEQYF.

The chain uses TRBV2 and TRBJ2-3; 9 positions agree with TRBD1. The CDR3 totals 15 residues. J gave up 4 bases and V 8 bases, and 10 bases lay outside the gene matches. The V gene's germline CDR1 is SNHLY and CDR2 FYNNEI. The CDR3 sequence: CASLVGGQGADTQYF. The CDR3 DNA reads as TGTGCCAGCCTGGTTGGGGGACAGGGAGCAGATACGCAGTATTTT.

V is TRBV2 and J is TRBJ2-1, with 11 bases matching TRBD2. Germline loops: CDR1 SNHLY, CDR2 FYNNEI. The V gene end was trimmed by 5 bases and the J gene end by 4 bases; junction bases not matched to a gene: 7. The CDR3 contains 16 residues. The CDR3 region is CASSQTLAGGYNEQFF. As DNA, the CDR3 is TGTGCCAGCAGTCAAACCCTAGCGGGGGGTTACAATGAGCAGTTCTTC.

CDR3 loop: CASSFGTGEGTEAFF. The CDR3 DNA follows: TGTGCCAGCAGTTTTGGGACAGGGGAGGGCACTGAAGCTTTCTTT. V usage is TRBV6-4 and J usage is TRBJ1-1, with 10 bases lining up with TRBD1. Germline V gives CDR1 MRHNA, CDR2 SNTAGT. The V gene end was trimmed by 5 bases and the J gene end by 4 bases; junction bases not matched to a gene: 7. The length of the CDR3 is 15 residues.

The chain carries TRBV7-2 and TRBJ2-5, with 11 bases fitting TRBD2. The ends lost 2 bases at V and 5 bases at J; junction bases unmatched: 1. Germline CDR1 SGHTA, CDR2 FQGNSA. The CDR3 runs 14 residues. CDR3 coding DNA: TGTGCCAGCAGCTTATCTAGCGGGAGGGAGACCCAGTACTTC. Protein product: CASSLSSGRETQYF.

The chain uses TRBV4-3 and TRBJ2-1; 10 bases match TRBD2. V trimming: 0 bases; J trimming: 5 bases; junction bases outside the gene matches: 4. This CDR3 region has 16 residues. The germline gives CDR1 LGHNA, CDR2 YSLEER. DNA for the CDR3: TGCGCCAGCAGCCAAGACCCTAGCGGGAGTCACAATGAGCAGTTCTTC. The encoded protein is CASSQDPSGSHNEQFF.

J is TRBJ2-6 and V is TRBV18; TRBD1 agrees at 9 bases. The V segment lost 8 bases and the J segment 0 bases; nucleotides outside the gene matches: 5. CDR1 is KGHSH and CDR2 is LQKENI in the germline V gene. This CDR3 comprises 16 residues. In DNA form, the CDR3 reads TGTGCCAGCGCCGGGACAGGGAGCTCTGGGGCCAACGTCCTGACTTTC. Translated, it gives CASAGTGSSGANVLTF.

This rearrangement joins TRBV9 to TRBJ1-6, with a tentative D call TRBD1 (5 bases). The CDR3 sequence is 16 residues long. The V and J ends lost 5 bases and 6 bases respectively, with 18 bases between them. Germline V gives CDR1 SGDLS, CDR2 YYNGEE. The CDR3 DNA is TGTGCCAGCAGTTCCGGTGGGGCGCCGACTAATTCACCCCTCCACTTT. It encodes CASSSGGAPTNSPLHF.